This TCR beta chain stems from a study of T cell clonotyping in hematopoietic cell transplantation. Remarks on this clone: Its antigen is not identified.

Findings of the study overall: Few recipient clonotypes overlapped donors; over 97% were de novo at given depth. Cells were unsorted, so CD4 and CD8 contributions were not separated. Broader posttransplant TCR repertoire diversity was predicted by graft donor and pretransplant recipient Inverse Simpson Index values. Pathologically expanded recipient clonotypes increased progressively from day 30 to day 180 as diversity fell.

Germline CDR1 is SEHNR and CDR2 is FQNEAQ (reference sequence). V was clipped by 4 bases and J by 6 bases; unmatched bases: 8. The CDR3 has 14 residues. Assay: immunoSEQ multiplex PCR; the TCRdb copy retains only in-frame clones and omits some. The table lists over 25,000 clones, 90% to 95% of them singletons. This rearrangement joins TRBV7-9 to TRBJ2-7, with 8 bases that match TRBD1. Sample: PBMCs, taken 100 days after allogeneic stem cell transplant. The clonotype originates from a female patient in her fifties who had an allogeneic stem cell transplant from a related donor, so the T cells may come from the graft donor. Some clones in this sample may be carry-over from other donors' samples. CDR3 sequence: CASSSRDRNPEQYF. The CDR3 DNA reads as TGTGCCAGCAGCTCAAGGGACAGGAATCCCGAGCAGTACTTC. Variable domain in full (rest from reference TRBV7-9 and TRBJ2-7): DTGVSQNPRHKITKRGQNVTFRCDPISEHNRLYWYRQTLGQGPEFLTYFQNEAQLEKSRLLSDRFSAERPKGSFSTLEIQRTEQGDSAMYLCASSSRDRNPEQYFGPGTRLTVT.